What follows are 32 T cell receptor beta chains derived from one specimen sequenced in a study of T-cell reconstitution after alpha-beta-depleted transplantation in children. Unique molecular identifiers were built into the TCRbeta library. One entry per CDR3 protein results from TCRdb running MiXCR on the PCR reads. Of around 92,000 distinct CDR3 sequences detected, over 9% appear once; the ten largest clones hold around 14%. The source was PBMCs from the stem cell graft donor, collected from the stem cell graft. Source of these receptors: a human donor who donated a stem cell graft to a child with inherited bone marrow failure.

Ten or more counts support this clonotype. This chain uses TRBV4-3 with TRBJ2-1; D not resolved. Trimming left V 0 bases short and J 4 bases short, with 13 bases between. This CDR3 has 16 amino acids. Germline assignment: CDR1 LGHNA and CDR2 YSLEER. CDR3 region: CASSQDHGAWYNEQFF. DNA for the CDR3: TGCGCCAGCAGCCAAGATCACGGAGCGTGGTACAATGAGCAGTTCTTC.

This clonotype was seen many times. The chain carries TRBV7-2 and TRBJ1-2, with TRBD1 identical over 7 bases. The V gene end was trimmed by 2 bases and the J gene end by 6 bases; junction bases not matched to a gene: 9. Germline lookup yields CDR1 SGHTA and CDR2 FQGNSA. The CDR3 has 15 amino acids. Here the CDR3 DNA reads TGTGCCAGCAGCTTAAGGGGTACAGGGGATCATGGCTACACCTTC. Its protein product is CASSLRGTGDHGYTF.

The chain joins TRBV4-1 to TRBJ1-1, with D perhaps matching TRBD1 (5 bases). This CDR3 contains 16 residues. The germline V gene encodes CDR1 MGHRA and CDR2 YSYEKL. V was shortened by 1 base and J by 4 bases, with 16 bases between the two germline ends. The chain's CDR3 is CASSQGGTARSTEAFF. The DNA of the CDR3 is TGCGCCAGCAGCCAAGGCGGGACCGCCAGAAGCACTGAAGCTTTCTTT.

This clonotype was detected ten times or more. One end of the junction is discordant with germline, which a read error may explain. The rearrangement uses TRBV11-2 and TRBJ2-1, with D unresolved. There are 15 residues in the CDR3. Germline values: CDR1 SGHAT, CDR2 FQNNGV. CDR3 DNA: TGTGCCAGCATCTTAGAGGCCCGCTCCTACAATGAGCAGTTCTTC. Translation: CASILEARSYNEQFF.

This clonotype was counted many times. The genes are TRBV4-3 and TRBJ1-1; D is unresolved. Trimming stripped 0 bases from V and 4 bases from J, with 21 bases between. This CDR3 contains 18 residues. Germline CDR1 and CDR2: LGHNA and YSLEER. CDR3 DNA: TGCGCCAGCAGCCAAGATTGGTCCGGAGGCAGACTTGGCACTGAAGCTTTCTTT. Its translation: CASSQDWSGGRLGTEAFF.

This clonotype was detected many times. The chain combines TRBV12-3 or TRBV12-4 with TRBJ2-3; 9 bases line up with TRBD2. There are 16 residues in the CDR3. Trimming removed 5 bases from V and 7 bases from J; junction bases left unmatched: 13. CDR3 loop: CASSGHAAGGLYTQYF. CDR3 sequence (DNA): TGTGCCAGCAGTGGGCACGCGGCGGGGGGGCTGTATACGCAGTATTTT.

This clonotype appeared many times. V usage is TRBV3-1 and J usage is TRBJ2-6; D is unresolved. The CDR3 covers 17 residues. Trimming shortened V by 0 bases and J by 0 bases, and 9 bases separated the two germline ends. From germline, CDR1 is LGHDT and CDR2 YNNKEL (reference sequence). In DNA, the CDR3 is TGTGCCAGCAGCCAAGAAGGGCGTATCTCTGGGGCCAACGTCCTGACTTTC. It yields the protein CASSQEGRISGANVLTF.

The chain joins TRBV19 to TRBJ1-2; tentative D call: TRBD1 (5 bases). V was shortened by 9 bases and J by 4 bases, with 15 bases between the two germline ends. This CDR3 comprises 13 residues. The V gene's germline CDR1 is LNHDA and CDR2 SQIVND (reference sequence). Here the CDR3 reads CASRRGTGYGYTF. The CDR3 DNA sequence: TGTGCCAGCAGGCGGGGGACGGGCTATGGCTACACCTTC. Full variable domain (remainder filled in from reference TRBV19 and TRBJ1-2): DGGITQSPKYLFRKEGQNVTLSCEQNLNHDAMYWYRQDPGQGLRLIYYSQIVNDFQKGDIAEGYSVSREKKESFPLTVTSAQKNPTAFYLCASRRGTGYGYTFGSGTRLTVV.

This clonotype was seen a handful of times. V usage is TRBV6-1 and J usage is TRBJ2-2; D is possibly TRBD1 or TRBD2 (5 bases each). Trimming stripped 5 bases from V and 1 base from J, with 11 bases between. The CDR3 extends over 15 amino acids. Germline V gives CDR1 MNHNS, CDR2 SASEGT. CDR3: CASSKPGRNTGELFF. The CDR3 bases are TGTGCCAGCAGTAAGCCGGGACGGAACACCGGGGAGCTGTTTTTT.

This clonotype was recorded many times. The chain recombines TRBV5-1 with TRBJ2-7; a possible D gene is TRBD2 (6 bases). This CDR3 is 14 amino acids long. Germline CDR1 and CDR2: SGHRS and YFSETQ. Trimming cost V 1 base and J 5 bases, with 13 bases left between them. CDR3 sequence (DNA): TGCGCCAGCAGCTTGTCGGGGGACGGAAACGAGCAGTACTTC. Amino acids: CASSLSGDGNEQYF.

In its sample, this clonotype was seen many times. DNA of the CDR3: TGTGCCAGCAGCCCCAGGAGCGGGGGTGTACAAAATGAGCAGTTCTTC. Translation: CASSPRSGGVQNEQFF. This chain uses TRBV12-3 or TRBV12-4 with TRBJ2-1, with TRBD2 matching 8 bases. The CDR3 has 16 amino acids. J was trimmed by 7 bases and V by 6 bases; bases with no gene match: 14.

This clonotype was seen ten or more times. The chain carries TRBV28 and TRBJ1-1; perhaps TRBD1 as D (5 bases). V lost 7 bases to trimming and J lost 1 base, with 25 bases between them. The CDR3 is 18 amino acids. Germline CDR1 and CDR2: MDHEN and SYDVKM. The CDR3 region has the DNA TGTGCCAGCACACGTTTACTCGGGGCTGGGGACCAGAACACTGAAGCTTTCTTT. Amino acid sequence: CASTRLLGAGDQNTEAFF.

This clonotype was counted many times. The rearrangement links TRBV9 to TRBJ2-7; TRBD2 matches at 7 bases. With V trimmed by 0 bases and J by 11 bases, 8 bases remained unmatched. This CDR3 contains 13 residues. Germline lookup yields CDR1 SGDLS and CDR2 YYNGEE. CDR3 DNA sequence: TGTGCCAGCAGCGTAGCTGACGGGGGGATGGAGTACTTC. Encoded protein: CASSVADGGMEYF.

This clonotype has a count of ten or more. This chain links TRBV12-3 or TRBV12-4 with TRBJ1-1; D gene unclear. This CDR3 has 12 residues. V lost 3 bases and J 5 bases, leaving 7 bases between the germline ends. The CDR3 sequence: CASSLRVTEAFF. DNA of the CDR3: TGTGCCAGCAGTTTGAGAGTGACTGAAGCTTTCTTT.

The rearrangement links TRBV5-1 to TRBJ2-2; 11 nucleotides match TRBD1. The trim removed 7 bases at V and 6 bases at J, leaving 8 bases unmatched. The CDR3 loop spans 15 amino acids. The germline V gene has CDR1 SGHRS and CDR2 YFSETQ. CDR3 sequence reads: CASSSGTGGSGELFF. The CDR3 DNA sequence: TGCGCCAGCTCATCCGGGACAGGGGGATCCGGGGAGCTGTTTTTT.

This clonotype was seen many times. The chain couples TRBV7-9 to TRBJ1-5; TRBD1 might be the D (5 bases). V was cut by 8 bases and J by 1 base, with 12 bases left in between. The germline gives CDR1 SEHNR, CDR2 FQNEAQ (reference sequence). The CDR3 sequence is 14 residues long. CDR3 amino acids: CASSDSQSNQPQHF. CDR3 nucleotides: TGTGCCAGCTCTGACAGTCAGAGCAATCAGCCCCAGCATTTT.

The chain uses TRBV5-1 and TRBJ1-4, with TRBD1 as a possible D gene (6 bases). The CDR3 is made up of 14 amino acids. Germline lookup yields CDR1 SGHRS and CDR2 YFSETQ. V lost 4 bases to trimming and J lost 7 bases, with 14 bases between them. CDR3 protein: CASSPTGYGEKLFF. The CDR3 nucleotides are TGCGCCAGCAGCCCTACAGGGTATGGTGAAAAACTGTTTTTT.

This clonotype has ten or more counts. The J gene is TRBJ2-1, the V gene TRBV5-1; 7 nucleotides align to TRBD1. CDR1 SGHRS and CDR2 YFSETQ come from the germline V gene. The CDR3 has 15 amino acids. V lost 3 bases to trimming and J lost 3 bases; unmatched junction nucleotides: 6. This CDR3 is CASSSRGGDYNEQFF. The CDR3 nucleotides are TGCGCCAGCAGCTCCCGAGGGGGCGACTACAATGAGCAGTTCTTC.

The chain couples TRBV4-2 to TRBJ2-1; 8 positions match TRBD2. The CDR3 spans 15 residues. V trimming: 4 bases; J trimming: 9 bases; junction bases outside the gene matches: 11. Germline CDR1 reads LGHNA; CDR2 reads YNFKEQ. CDR3 amino acids: CASSPRSAGEGEQFF. In DNA form, the CDR3 reads TGTGCCAGCAGCCCCCGGTCAGCGGGAGAGGGTGAGCAGTTCTTC.

This clonotype has at least ten counts. One end of the junction does not line up with germline, which may come from a read error. V gene TRBV19 combines with J gene TRBJ1-1, with TRBD1 identical over 11 bases. The CDR3 is 15 amino acids. Germline CDR1 and CDR2: LNHDA and SQIVND (reference sequence). The CDR3 reads CVSSPGQGADTEAFF. CDR3 bases: TGTGTCAGTAGTCCCGGACAGGGGGCCGACACTGAAGCTTTCTTT. Filled out from reference TRBV19 and TRBJ1-1, the complete variable domain reads DGGITQSPKYLFRKEGQNVTLSCEQNLNHDAMYWYRQDPGQGLRLIYYSQIVNDFQKGDIAEGYSVSREKKESFPLTVTSAQKNPTAFYLCVSSPGQGADTEAFFGQGTRLTVV.

In its sample, this clonotype was seen many times. The CDR3 here is CSVTGDPPASTDTQYF. CDR3 DNA sequence: TGCAGCGTTACAGGGGACCCGCCTGCTAGCACAGATACGCAGTATTTT. V usage is TRBV29-1 and J usage is TRBJ2-3, with 7 bases aligning to TRBD1. The CDR3 extends over 16 amino acids. Germline assignment: CDR1 SQVTM and CDR2 ANQGSEA. V was pared by 5 bases and J by 0 bases, with 11 bases of the junction left unmatched.

The chain joins TRBV18 to TRBJ1-1; D uncertain. The V and J ends lost 3 bases and 3 bases respectively, with 14 bases between them. CDR1 KGHSH and CDR2 LQKENI come from the germline V gene. CDR3 size: 15 residues. The CDR3 spells CASSPLEGRYTEAFF. CDR3 DNA sequence: TGTGCCAGCTCACCCCTCGAGGGCCGCTACACTGAAGCTTTCTTT.

The DNA of the CDR3 is TGTGCCAGCAGAAAAGGGACAGGGGGCAAGTACGAGCAGTACTTC. It specifies CASRKGTGGKYEQYF. The V call is TRBV7-2, the J call TRBJ2-7, with 12 bases identical to TRBD1. CDR1 and CDR2 (germline): SGHTA, FQGNSA. The trim removed 6 bases at V and 4 bases at J, leaving 7 bases unmatched. CDR3 size: 15 residues.

Ten or more counts support this clonotype. CDR3 amino acids: CASSWTPVDTQYF. The CDR3 region has the DNA TGTGCCAGCAGTTGGACTCCAGTGGATACGCAGTATTTT. The chain joins TRBV7-9 to TRBJ2-3; possible D gene TRBD2, 5 bases. The CDR3 is 13 residues long. V lost 6 bases to trimming and J lost 6 bases, with 13 bases between them. Germline values: CDR1 SEHNR, CDR2 FQNEAQ (reference sequence).

This clonotype was picked up many times. This chain connects TRBV7-2 to TRBJ2-3; D is uncertain. In germline, CDR1 is SGHTA, CDR2 FQGNSA. Trimming took off 2 bases at V and 2 bases at J, with 5 bases between the two ends. The CDR3 covers 13 residues. Written as DNA, the CDR3 is TGTGCCAGCAGCTTACGTCCCACAGATACGCAGTATTTT. It yields the protein CASSLRPTDTQYF.

This clonotype was observed at least ten times. The J gene is TRBJ2-7, the V gene TRBV20-1; D is perhaps TRBD2 (6 bases). This CDR3 region has 12 residues. The V end was cut by 4 bases, the J end by 5 bases, with 12 bases between. Per the germline V gene, CDR1 is DFQATT and CDR2 is SNEGSKA (reference sequence). Here the CDR3 reads CSATEGLDEQYF. The CDR3 region has the DNA TGCAGTGCTACGGAGGGCCTGGACGAGCAGTACTTC.

This clonotype was seen at least ten times. The rearrangement joins TRBV6-5 to TRBJ1-6, with 10 bases aligning to TRBD1. With 5 bases clipped from V and 2 bases from J, the junction kept 9 bases outside the gene matches. CDR1 and CDR2 (germline): MNHEY, SVGAGI. This CDR3 contains 18 residues. The CDR3 DNA is TGTGCCAGCAGTCAATCGGACAGGGGGATAGCCTATAATTCACCCCTCCACTTT. This gives the protein CASSQSDRGIAYNSPLHF.

J is TRBJ2-5 and V is TRBV7-9, with a tentative D call TRBD2 (5 bases). The germline V gene encodes CDR1 SEHNR and CDR2 FQNEAQ (reference sequence). There are 16 residues in the CDR3. V lost 3 bases and J 4 bases, leaving 18 bases between the germline ends. The DNA for the CDR3 is TGTGCCAGCAGCTTTGGCCATGCCGGAGGTGGAGAGACCCAGTACTTC. As protein: CASSFGHAGGGETQYF.

This clonotype was counted many times. This chain uses TRBV6-2 or TRBV6-3 with TRBJ2-2; TRBD2 is a possible D gene (6 bases). The V end was cut by 4 bases, the J end by 6 bases, with 15 bases between. Germline lookup yields CDR1 MNHEY and CDR2 SVGEGT. The CDR3 length is 15 residues. The CDR3 protein is CASSSEGQEAGELFF. The CDR3 DNA reads TGTGCCAGCAGTTCGGAGGGGCAGGAGGCCGGGGAGCTGTTTTTT.

The V gene is TRBV20-1, the J gene TRBJ2-2; tentatively, D is TRBD2 (6 bases). The CDR3 covers 14 residues. The germline V gene encodes CDR1 DFQATT and CDR2 SNEGSKA (reference sequence). Trimming stripped 0 bases from V and 5 bases from J, with 10 bases between. CDR3 bases: TGCAGTGCTAGAGATTACCGGGGGACCGGGGAGCTGTTTTTT. As protein: CSARDYRGTGELFF.

This clonotype was counted ten times or more. This chain connects TRBV6-6 to TRBJ1-2; 7 bases line up with TRBD1. Germline V gene sequence: CDR1 MNHNY, CDR2 SVGAGI (reference sequence). V was clipped by 6 bases and J by 2 bases; unmatched bases: 3. This CDR3 spans 13 amino acids. CDR3 residues: CASSIRGNYGYTF. In DNA form, the CDR3 reads TGTGCCAGCAGCATCAGGGGGAACTATGGCTACACCTTC.

Many counts were recorded for this clonotype. This chain uses TRBV7-2 with TRBJ2-5, with TRBD2 matching 13 bases. CDR1 is SGHTA, CDR2 FQGNSA, per germline. Trimming removed 1 base from V and 9 bases from J; junction bases left unmatched: 8. The CDR3 contains 16 residues. The CDR3 region has the DNA TGTGCCAGCAGCTTAGGCACTAGCGGGGGGGCTATGGCCCAGTACTTC. Translating it yields CASSLGTSGGAMAQYF.